This TCR beta chain stems from a study of blood T cell repertoires in COVID-19. Overall study: T cells, B-cell-depleted T cells, or PBMCs supplied cDNA or gDNA.

V was trimmed by 3 bases and J by 4 bases, leaving 15 bases between them. The V gene's germline CDR1 is MNHEY and CDR2 SVGAGI. The CDR3 sequence is 15 residues long. Under the authors' procedure: Nucleated cell counts were estimated from reference gene primer amplification. Clones were sequenced by immunoSEQ multiplex PCR, and TCRdb holds only the in-frame ones, with some missing. V, J and clone size are taken as reported in that table, and D and trimming were inferred from the DNA itself. The repertoire holds about 100,000 clones, with 70% to 80% as singletons. This sequence originates from a woman between 65 and 79 years old with acute or convalescent COVID-19. The sequenced material came from peripheral blood. The chain employs TRBV6-5 and TRBJ1-1; D possibly corresponds to TRBD1 (5 bases). CDR3 DNA sequence: TGTGCCAGCAGTTATCAGTGGATCCAGGGCACTGAAGCTTTCTTT. Translated, it gives CASSYQWIQGTEAFF.